There are many counts of the clone carrying this T cell receptor (beta chain). Before thyroid surgery, none of the patients had received any treatment. The germline V and J ends were trimmed by 1 base and 0 bases, with 1 base remaining between them. Germline assignment: CDR1 LGHDT and CDR2 YNNKEL (reference sequence). This CDR3 spans 12 amino acids. These data are taken from a study of metastatic and nonmetastatic thyroid tumors. Turning to the study itself: Thyroid patients, malignant and benign, had repertoires compared across blood and tumor or nodule tissue.

TCRdb re-called clones via MiXCR from the PCR reads. The table records around 70,000 clones, less than 20% of them present only once. This receptor was obtained from a female donor with papillary thyroid cancer or a benign thyroid nodule (not recorded which). Some clones in this sample may be carry-over from other donors' samples. This rearrangement joins TRBV3-1 to TRBJ2-7, with D hard to call. The sequenced material came from blood. As DNA, the CDR3 is TGTGCCAGCAGCCAAGGCTCCTACGAGCAGTACTTC. It specifies CASSQGSYEQYF.